This passage covers 16 T cell receptor beta chains from one sample sequenced in a study of Ad26.COV2.S vaccination and SARS-CoV-2 variants. The table came from immunoSEQ multiplex PCR; TCRdb's copy has only in-frame clones and leaves some out. Of approximately 480,000 clones in the sample, around 85% are singletons; the top ten hold 10% to 15%. Stated treatment: roughly 19 received Ad26.COV2.S at low or high dose, single or two shots; about 5 received placebo; per-sample allocation not given. Each sample was drawn 63 days after the first injection (of vaccine or placebo). The sequencing used peripheral blood, collected in a trial of Ad26.COV2.S vaccine versus placebo. These receptors were obtained from a person between 18 and 65 years old who received the Ad26.COV2.S COVID-19 vaccine or a placebo.

Comment on this clone: The sample carries other DNA sequences with the same CDR3. V gene TRBV6-4 combines with J gene TRBJ1-4, with unresolved D. Germline-derived CDR1 and CDR2 are MRHNA and SNTAGT. Deletions cut 3 bases from V and 5 bases from J, with 7 bases between. The CDR3 has 13 amino acids. CDR3 coding DNA: TGTGCCAGCAGTGAGGGCCGGAATGAAAAACTGTTTTTT. This sequence encodes CASSEGRNEKLFF.

The V call is TRBV7-8, the J call TRBJ2-1; TRBD1 agrees at 11 bases. The trim removed 5 bases at V and 2 bases at J, leaving 5 bases unmatched. Germline V CDR1 and CDR2: SGHVS, FQNEAQ. The CDR3 covers 16 residues. CDR3 sequence reads: CASSPGTGGTYNEQFF. CDR3 bases: TGTGCCAGCAGCCCTGGGACAGGGGGTACCTACAATGAGCAGTTCTTC. Full variable domain (rest looked up from reference TRBV7-8 and TRBJ2-1): GAGVSQSPRYKVAKRGQDVALRCDPISGHVSLFWYQQALGQGPEFLTYFQNEAQLDKSGLPSDRFFAERPEGSVSTLKIQRTQQEDSAVYLCASSPGTGGTYNEQFFGPGTRLTVL.

The rearrangement joins TRBV29-1 to TRBJ2-4, with D perhaps TRBD1 or TRBD2 (5 bases each). In germline, CDR1 is SQVTM, CDR2 ANQGSEA. The V end lost 7 bases, the J end lost 8 bases, and 15 bases lay between the germline ends. This CDR3 has 12 amino acids. The CDR3 loop is CSAGRELDIQYF. For the CDR3, the DNA is TGCAGCGCTGGCAGGGAGTTGGACATTCAGTACTTC.

The chain employs TRBV27 and TRBJ1-4, with D possibly being TRBD1 (5 bases). CDR1 is MNHEY and CDR2 is SMNVEV in the germline V gene (reference sequence). Trimming pared 0 bases from V and 11 bases from J, leaving 10 bases between. The CDR3 has 13 amino acids. CDR3 nucleotide sequence: TGTGCCAGCAGTTTATCCGGGGAGGGGAAACTGTTTTTT. It codes for CASSLSGEGKLFF. Drawing the rest from reference TRBV27 and TRBJ1-4, the complete variable domain is EAQVTQNPRYLITVTGKKLTVTCSQNMNHEYMSWYRQDPGLGLRQIYYSMNVEVTDKGDVPEGYKVSRKEKRNFPLILESPSPNQTSLYFCASSLSGEGKLFFGSGTQLSVL.

The chain uses TRBV3-1 (or the pseudogene TRBV3-2) and TRBJ2-1; TRBD1 or TRBD2 may be the D gene (5 bases each). Germline-derived CDR1 and CDR2 are LGHDT and YNNKEL (reference sequence). The CDR3 has 15 residues. The V end was cut by 3 bases, the J end by 2 bases, with 11 bases between. In nucleotides, the CDR3 is TGTGCCAGCAGCCAGACGGGACCGACCTACAATGAGCAGTTCTTC. Protein product: CASSQTGPTYNEQFF.

V gene TRBV6-1 combines with J gene TRBJ1-6; D unclear. With 4 bases removed from V and 8 bases from J, the gap between germline ends came to 24 bases. The CDR3 is 18 amino acids. Germline lookup yields CDR1 MNHNS and CDR2 SASEGT. The CDR3 loop reads CASSGPGGKTSADSPLHF. The CDR3, as DNA: TGTGCCAGCAGTGGACCCGGTGGCAAGACAAGCGCCGATTCACCCCTCCACTTT.

The genes are TRBV12-3 or TRBV12-4 and TRBJ2-2; D gene ambiguous. The CDR3 covers 10 residues. Trimming pared 8 bases from V and 7 bases from J, leaving 5 bases between. In DNA form, the CDR3 reads TGTGCCAGCTCTTACGGGGAGCTGTTTTTT. Translated, it gives CASSYGELFF.

This chain joins TRBV19 and TRBJ2-2, with 9 bases lining up with TRBD1. In germline, CDR1 is LNHDA, CDR2 SQIVND (reference sequence). The CDR3 length is 16 residues. Losses at the gene ends were 5 bases for V and 3 bases for J; bases not matched to a gene: 7. CDR3 sequence: CASSARTGVDTGELFF. The CDR3 nucleotides read TGTGCCAGTAGTGCTCGGACAGGGGTTGACACCGGGGAGCTGTTTTTT.

A single count supports this clone. The chain recombines TRBV27 with TRBJ1-2; a weak D match, TRBD1 (6 bases). Trimming cost V 5 bases and J 10 bases, with 17 bases left between them. CDR3 length: 13 amino acids. From germline, CDR1 is MNHEY and CDR2 SMNVEV (reference sequence). The CDR3: CASSPRDTVIYTF. CDR3 DNA sequence: TGTGCCAGCAGTCCCAGGGACACCGTTATCTACACCTTC.

The chain is built from TRBV18 and TRBJ2-1, with TRBD2 as a possible D gene (5 bases). Between the trimmed V and J ends, which lost 3 bases and 5 bases, there was a span of 14 bases. Germline assignment: CDR1 KGHSH and CDR2 LQKENI. This CDR3 contains 15 residues. CDR3 coding DNA: TGTGCCAGCTCACCTAGGAGCGGTTCCCACAATGAGCAGTTCTTC. Translation gives CASSPRSGSHNEQFF.

This chain connects TRBV20-1 to TRBJ2-1, with D perhaps TRBD1 or TRBD2 (5 bases each). The CDR3 contains 14 residues. V lost 3 bases and J lost 12, with 21 bases in between. Per the germline V gene, CDR1 is DFQATT and CDR2 is SNEGSKA (reference sequence). CDR3 in DNA: TGCAGTGCTAGTCCCCGGGCCGTCCGGGGCGTGCAGTTCTTC. Its protein product is CSASPRAVRGVQFF.

This clone was found a few times. The chain couples TRBV9 to TRBJ2-3; TRBD2 is a possible D gene (5 bases). In germline, CDR1 is SGDLS, CDR2 YYNGEE. This CDR3 is built from 13 residues. Trimming cost V 6 bases and J 9 bases, with 17 bases left between them. The CDR3 region has the DNA TGTGCCAGCAACAGTGAGGGCCTGTTCACGCAGTATTTT. Residues: CASNSEGLFTQYF.

The rearrangement uses TRBV27 and TRBJ2-1; 10 positions agree with TRBD1. This CDR3 is 15 amino acids long. Per germline, CDR1 MNHEY and CDR2 SMNVEV (reference sequence). V lost 4 bases, J lost 7 bases, and 7 bases stayed unmatched. The CDR3 sequence is CASSSLRTGGNEQFF. CDR3 DNA: TGTGCCAGCAGTTCCCTACGGACAGGGGGTAATGAGCAGTTCTTC.

V and J are TRBV10-3 and TRBJ2-2; D uncertain. The CDR3 loop spans 12 amino acids. The germline gives CDR1 ENHRY, CDR2 SYGVKD. V was trimmed by 10 bases and J by 1 base, leaving 7 bases between them. The CDR3 region has the DNA TGTGCCACGCTAGTGAACACCGGGGAGCTGTTTTTT. This translates into CATLVNTGELFF.

Concerning this clone: The same CDR3 can be traced to other DNA sequences in this sample. The chain links TRBV9 to TRBJ1-1; D is unresolved. The V end was cut by 1 base, the J end by 3 bases, with 4 bases between. The CDR3 sequence is 12 residues long. The germline gives CDR1 SGDLS, CDR2 YYNGEE. CDR3 DNA sequence: TGTGCCAGCAGCGTAAGCGACACTGAAGCTTTCTTT. Its protein is CASSVSDTEAFF.

J is TRBJ1-1 and V is TRBV5-1; TRBD1 matches at 7 bases. The CDR3 covers 14 residues. Germline CDR1 SGHRS, CDR2 YFSETQ. Trimming cost V 3 bases and J 2 bases; bases outside gene matches: 4. The CDR3 sequence: CASSSGQRNTEAFF. The CDR3 DNA is TGCGCCAGCAGCTCGGGACAGAGAAACACTGAAGCTTTCTTT. The full variable domain, in which reference TRBV5-1 and TRBJ1-1 provide the parts outside the CDR3, is KAGVTQTPRYLIKTRGQQVTLSCSPISGHRSVSWYQQTPGQGLQFLFEYFSETQRNKGNFPGRFSGRQFSNSRSEMNVSTLELGDSALYLCASSSGQRNTEAFFGQGTRLTVV.